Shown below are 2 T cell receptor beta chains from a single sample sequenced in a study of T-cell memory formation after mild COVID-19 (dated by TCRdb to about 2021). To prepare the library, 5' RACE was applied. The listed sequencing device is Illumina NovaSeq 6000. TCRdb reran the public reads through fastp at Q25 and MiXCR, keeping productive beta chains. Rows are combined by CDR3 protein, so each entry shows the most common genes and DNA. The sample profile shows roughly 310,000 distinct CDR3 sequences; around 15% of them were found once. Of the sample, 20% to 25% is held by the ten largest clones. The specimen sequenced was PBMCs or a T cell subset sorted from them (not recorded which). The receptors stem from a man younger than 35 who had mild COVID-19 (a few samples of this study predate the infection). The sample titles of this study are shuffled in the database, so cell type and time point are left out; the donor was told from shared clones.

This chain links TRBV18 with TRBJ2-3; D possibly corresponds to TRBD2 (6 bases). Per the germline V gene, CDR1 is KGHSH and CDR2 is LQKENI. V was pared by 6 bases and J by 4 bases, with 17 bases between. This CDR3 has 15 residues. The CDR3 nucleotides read TGTGCCAGCTCCGTAACCGGGACTCCGGCAGATACGCAGTATTTT. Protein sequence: CASSVTGTPADTQYF.

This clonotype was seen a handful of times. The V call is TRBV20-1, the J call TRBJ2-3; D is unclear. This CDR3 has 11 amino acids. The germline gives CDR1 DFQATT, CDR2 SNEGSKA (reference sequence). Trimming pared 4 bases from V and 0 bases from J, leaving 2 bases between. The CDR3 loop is CSATSTDTQYF. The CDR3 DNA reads TGCAGTGCTACTAGCACAGATACGCAGTATTTT.